Below, one TCR beta chain is given with its context. Its antigen is unidentified. Germline values: CDR1 SGHDT, CDR2 YYEEEE. This CDR3 region has 12 residues. J lost 10 bases, V lost 3 bases, and 4 bases had no gene match. Clones were read by immunoSEQ multiplex PCR, and TCRdb kept only the in-frame ones, dropping some. The sample includes 40,000 to 50,000 clones, around three fifths of them seen just once. This specimen comes from a study of cytotoxic CD8 clonotypes in ibrutinib-treated CLL. Study-wide background: The study included 11 to 12 relapsed/refractory and 15 treatment-naive patients; roughly 17 had IGHV unmutated disease. Response sampling took place at median 12 months of treatment, range 6 to 36.

General study points: Shared public clonotypes were rare, and on treatment they either got smaller or stayed the same. Baseline-level clonality went beyond age-matched healthy donors and moved in step with circulating CD8+ T-cell counts.

The starting material was PBMCs, obtained after 24 months of ibrutinib treatment. This chain links TRBV5-6 with TRBJ2-1; 7 bases are shared with TRBD1. The receptor's source is a human donor with chronic lymphocytic leukemia. CDR3 sequence reads: CASSYLDREQFF. The CDR3 region has the DNA TGTGCCAGCAGCTACCTGGACAGGGAGCAGTTCTTC.